What follows are 20 T cell receptor beta chains derived from one specimen sequenced in a study of CD8 T cells in Susac syndrome. A quantity of about 0.45 to 1 ug RNA underwent reverse transcription using random hexamers. TCRdb passed the immunoSEQ multiplex PCR reads through MiXCR, listing each CDR3 protein once. The sample lists over 150,000 distinct CDR3 sequences; 90% to 95% were seen once. The specimen sequenced was CD4+ T cells from PBMCs. These receptors were obtained from a human donor with multiple sclerosis.

The chain employs TRBV15 and TRBJ2-3; D ambiguous. V was shortened by 5 bases and J by 10 bases, with 13 bases between the two germline ends. Germline V CDR1 and CDR2: LNHNV, YYDKDF (reference sequence). The CDR3 is made up of 12 amino acids. The CDR3 region has the DNA TGTGCCACCAGCCAGTCCCTTGCTCCGCAGTATTTT. Translating it yields CATSQSLAPQYF.

The V call is TRBV2, the J call TRBJ2-7; D may be TRBD1 or TRBD2 (5 bases each). With 5 bases removed from V and 3 bases from J, the gap between germline ends came to 14 bases. The CDR3 is 14 residues long. The germline CDR1 and CDR2 sequences are SNHLY and FYNNEI. The CDR3 reads CASSPHGTGYEQYF. The CDR3 DNA sequence: TGTGCCAGCAGTCCCCATGGGACGGGCTACGAGCAGTACTTC.

The chain employs TRBV29-1 and TRBJ1-5; weak D call: TRBD1 (6 bases). Germline CDR1 SQVTM, CDR2 ANQGSEA. With 7 bases removed from V and 3 bases from J, the gap between germline ends came to 13 bases. The CDR3 has 13 residues. The DNA of the CDR3 is TGCAGCGCCCAAAGGGGGTCCAATCAGCCCCAGCATTTT. This sequence encodes CSAQRGSNQPQHF.

This chain links TRBV29-1 with TRBJ1-1; D may be TRBD1 (6 bases). In germline, CDR1 is SQVTM, CDR2 ANQGSEA. The CDR3 contains 13 residues. V was trimmed by 4 bases and J by 11 bases, leaving 20 bases between them. CDR3 residues: CSVVLQGLRLAFF. The CDR3 coding sequence is TGCAGCGTTGTGCTCCAGGGGCTACGTTTGGCTTTCTTT.

CDR3 region: CASSSTSGTDTQYF. The CDR3 DNA reads TGCGCCAGCAGCTCGACTAGCGGCACAGATACGCAGTATTTT. The rearrangement links TRBV5-1 to TRBJ2-3; 8 nucleotides agree with TRBD2. V lost 3 bases to trimming and J lost 1 base; unmatched junction nucleotides: 1. CDR3 size: 14 residues. Germline V gene data show CDR1 as SGHRS and CDR2 as YFSETQ. Looking up the rest from reference TRBV5-1 and TRBJ2-3 gives the full variable domain: KAGVTQTPRYLIKTRGQQVTLSCSPISGHRSVSWYQQTPGQGLQFLFEYFSETQRNKGNFPGRFSGRQFSNSRSEMNVSTLELGDSALYLCASSSTSGTDTQYFGPGTRLTVL.

The chain joins TRBV9 to TRBJ1-2; D remains ambiguous. Per germline, CDR1 SGDLS and CDR2 YYNGEE. This CDR3 has 13 amino acids. V was clipped by 0 bases and J by 8 bases, with 11 bases between them. In DNA, the CDR3 is TGTGCCAGCAGCGTAGAGAAGACAAGGGGCTACACCTTC. Translated: CASSVEKTRGYTF.

The chain uses TRBV6-5 and TRBJ2-1, with D maybe TRBD1 (5 bases). The CDR3 is made up of 17 amino acids. With 2 bases removed from V and 3 bases from J, the gap between germline ends came to 17 bases. CDR1 is MNHEY, CDR2 SVGAGI, per germline. The CDR3 DNA is TGTGCCAGCAGTTACGCGTCCACGGACACTTTCTACAATGAGCAGTTCTTC. Protein: CASSYASTDTFYNEQFF.

This chain connects TRBV3-1 to TRBJ2-3; D not certain. There are 12 residues in the CDR3. Trimming removed 3 bases at V and 3 bases at J, with 4 bases between. CDR1 and CDR2 (germline): LGHDT, YNNKEL (reference sequence). CDR3 loop: CASSHATDTQYF. The CDR3 DNA is TGTGCCAGCAGCCACGCAACAGATACGCAGTATTTT.

This chain joins TRBV7-8 and TRBJ1-2; 7 bases line up with TRBD1. V shed 5 bases and J 13 bases; nucleotides not matched to a gene: 16. The germline CDR1 and CDR2 sequences are SGHVS and FQNEAQ. The CDR3 is made up of 14 amino acids. The CDR3 DNA is TGTGCCAGCAGCCTCGGGACAGCCCCTTTGGGTCCCACCTTC. Its protein product is CASSLGTAPLGPTF.

V gene TRBV7-9 combines with J gene TRBJ2-1; D remains unclear. The germline V and J ends were trimmed by 6 bases and 9 bases, with 12 bases remaining between them. This CDR3 has 12 amino acids. Germline CDR1 is SEHNR and CDR2 is FQNEAQ (reference sequence). The CDR3 here is CASSALGSEQFF. CDR3 DNA: TGTGCCAGCAGTGCGCTAGGCAGTGAGCAGTTCTTC.

CDR3 residues: CAISEGQGNRAIQYF. The CDR3 nucleotides are TGTGCCATCAGTGAAGGACAGGGGAATCGGGCCATTCAGTACTTC. V gene TRBV10-3 combines with J gene TRBJ2-4; 9 nucleotides match TRBD1. V lost 3 bases, J lost 9 bases, and 9 bases stayed unmatched. This CDR3 contains 15 residues. Germline V gene data show CDR1 as ENHRY and CDR2 as SYGVKD.

The gene calls are TRBV18 and TRBJ2-7; 11 nucleotides agree with TRBD2. Germline V gene data show CDR1 as KGHSH and CDR2 as LQKENI. V dropped 4 bases and J dropped 3; count of bases not matched to a gene: 2. The CDR3 loop spans 14 amino acids. Here the CDR3 reads CASSLTSGNYEQYF. In DNA form, the CDR3 reads TGTGCCAGCTCACTGACTAGCGGGAACTACGAGCAGTACTTC.

This rearrangement joins TRBV3-1 to TRBJ2-1, with D unclear. CDR1 is LGHDT and CDR2 is YNNKEL in the germline V gene (reference sequence). This CDR3 has 14 residues. V lost 3 bases, J lost 5 bases, and 11 bases lay in between. The CDR3 DNA sequence: TGTGCCAGCAGCCATGTACCCCGGGACAATGAGCAGTTCTTC. Translating it yields CASSHVPRDNEQFF.

J is TRBJ1-2 and V is TRBV19, with 8 bases identical to TRBD1. The J segment lost 2 bases and the V segment lost 6 bases, leaving 8 bases of the junction unmatched. Germline values: CDR1 LNHDA, CDR2 SQIVND (reference sequence). The CDR3 length is 15 residues. CDR3 DNA: TGTGCCAGTAGCCAGGGGGCGTCGGCGAACTATGGCTACACCTTC. Amino acid sequence: CASSQGASANYGYTF. Full variable domain (remainder filled in from reference TRBV19 and TRBJ1-2): DGGITQSPKYLFRKEGQNVTLSCEQNLNHDAMYWYRQDPGQGLRLIYYSQIVNDFQKGDIAEGYSVSREKKESFPLTVTSAQKNPTAFYLCASSQGASANYGYTFGSGTRLTVV.

V usage is TRBV5-1 and J usage is TRBJ2-1; no definite D call. The CDR3 contains 13 residues. V lost 2 bases to trimming and J lost 6 bases, with 9 bases between them. Per the germline V gene, CDR1 is SGHRS and CDR2 is YFSETQ. DNA for the CDR3: TGCGCCAGCAGCTTAGGGCCGCCCAATGAGCAGTTCTTC. This codes for CASSLGPPNEQFF.

V is TRBV12-3 or TRBV12-4 and J is TRBJ2-1; 9 bases align to TRBD2. The CDR3 extends over 15 amino acids. The J segment lost 6 bases and the V segment lost 2 bases, leaving 5 bases of the junction unmatched. DNA for the CDR3: TGTGCCAGCAGTTTACGGCGGGAGGGCCTCAATGAGCAGTTCTTC. Translation: CASSLRREGLNEQFF.

This clonotype is a singleton in its sample. The genes are TRBV30 and TRBJ2-7; D is ambiguous. The CDR3 has 11 amino acids. Trimming took off 3 bases at V and 2 bases at J, with 5 bases between the two ends. The V gene's germline CDR1 is GTSNPN and CDR2 SVGIG (reference sequence). The CDR3 region has the DNA TGTGCCTGGAGGAGGACCTACGAGCAGTACTTC. Residues: CAWRRTYEQYF.

The J gene is TRBJ2-7, the V gene TRBV29-1, with D possibly matching TRBD2 (6 bases). This CDR3 contains 17 residues. Germline loops: CDR1 SQVTM, CDR2 ANQGSEA. Trimming removed 3 bases at V and 1 base at J, with 22 bases between. The CDR3 reads CSVEGRDFAGSSYEQYF. CDR3 bases: TGCAGCGTTGAGGGACGCGACTTCGCGGGGAGTTCCTACGAGCAGTACTTC.

V is TRBV13 and J is TRBJ1-2; D call uncertain. Trimming removed 0 bases at V and 2 bases at J, with 7 bases between. In germline, CDR1 is PRHDT, CDR2 FYEKMQ (reference sequence). This CDR3 region has 14 residues. The DNA of the CDR3 is TGTGCCAGCAGCTTAGGGCAGGCCAACTATGGCTACACCTTC. Translation: CASSLGQANYGYTF.

CDR3 DNA sequence: TGTGCCAGCAGCCATCCCGGGACTAGAATTTACGAGCAGTACTTC. Translated, it gives CASSHPGTRIYEQYF. The chain employs TRBV3-1 and TRBJ2-7; 8 nucleotides agree with TRBD2. CDR1 and CDR2 from the germline V gene are LGHDT and YNNKEL (reference sequence). V gave up 3 bases and J gave up 4 bases; unmatched junction bases: 8. This CDR3 spans 15 amino acids.